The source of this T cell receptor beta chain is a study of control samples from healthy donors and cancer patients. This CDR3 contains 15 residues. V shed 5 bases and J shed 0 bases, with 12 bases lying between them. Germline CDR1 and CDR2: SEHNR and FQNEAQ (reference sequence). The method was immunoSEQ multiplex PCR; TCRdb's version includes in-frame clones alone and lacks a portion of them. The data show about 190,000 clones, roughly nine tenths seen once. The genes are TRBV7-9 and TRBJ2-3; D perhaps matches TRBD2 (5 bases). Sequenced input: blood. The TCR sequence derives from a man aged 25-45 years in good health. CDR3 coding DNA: TGTGCCAGCAGCCTCTACGGGGATAGCACAGATACGCAGTATTTT. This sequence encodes CASSLYGDSTDTQYF.